The clone carrying this TCR beta chain was counted between two and nine times. These data come from a study of T cells in Graves' hyperthyroidism and ophthalmopathy. Germline CDR1 and CDR2: MNHEY and SVGEGT. Unmatched junction bases numbered 4, after V lost 2 bases and J lost 0 bases. The CDR3 covers 15 residues. TCR beta CDR3 regions were amplified from RNA transcripts. With the HTBI primer set, the TCR CDR3 went through a first round of RT-PCR. TCRdb fed the multiplex PCR reads into MiXCR, producing one record per CDR3 protein. The table lists around 720,000 distinct CDR3 sequences, just over 35% of them singletons.

This receptor was obtained from a woman in her thirties or forties with Graves' hyperthyroidism. This rearrangement joins TRBV6-2 or TRBV6-3 to TRBJ2-7; 7 positions agree with TRBD2. Sequencing was performed on blood. CDR3 bases: TGTGCCAGCAGTTACGAGAGCGGGGCCTCCTACGAGCAGTACTTC. It translates to CASSYESGASYEQYF.